This is a list of T cell receptor beta chains from one sample in a study of blood T cell repertoires in COVID-19. The table came from immunoSEQ multiplex PCR; TCRdb's copy has only in-frame clones and leaves some out. The sample yields tens of thousands of clones, 75% to 90% seen once. The sequencing input was peripheral blood. The source is a woman in her fifties or sixties with COVID-19, enrolled during active disease. Each CDR3 is given with its conserved first and last residue. The order of the fields is J gene, V gene, clone size, D gene, CDR3 DNA, CDR3 protein. A D gene is named only where the DNA matches it firmly. Clone size is given for some rows only: seen once, a few or many times, or a class if the clone is expanded.

>TRBJ2-5|TRBV5-6|-|-
TGTGCCAGCAGCTTTCTGGGAGTGAAGACCCAGTACTTC
CASSFLGVKTQYF
>TRBJ2-2|TRBV7-2|-|-
TGTGCCAGCAGCTTAGCGTTCCAAAGGGAGCTGTTTTTT
CASSLAFQRELFF
>TRBJ2-3|TRBV29-1|-|-
TGCAGCGTTCCGGTAGCGGATACGCAGTATTTT
CSVPVADTQYF
>TRBJ1-1|TRBV30|-|-
TGTGCTGGTAGACAGTTACACACTGAAGCTTTCTTT
CAGRQLHTEAFF
>TRBJ2-4|TRBV4-2|once|-
TGTGCCAGCAGCTTGTTCTCGGGACTCCGAAACATTCAGTACTTC
CASSLFSGLRNIQYF
>TRBJ2-7|TRBV19|-|TRBD2
TGTGCCAGTAGTAGGACTAGCGGGAGCTCCTACGAGCAGTACTTC
CASSRTSGSSYEQYF
>TRBJ1-5|TRBV5-5|once|-
TGTGCCAGCAGCTTAGGGGCGGATCAGCCCCAGCATTTT
CASSLGADQPQHF
>TRBJ1-4|TRBV25-1|-|TRBD1
TGTGCCAGCAGTGTTTCACAGGGGAAAGCTAATGAAAAACTGTTTTTT
CASSVSQGKANEKLFF
>TRBJ2-5|TRBV28|-|-
TGTGCCAGCAGTTTGTTGACTGGCCAAGAGACCCAGTACTTC
CASSLLTGQETQYF
>TRBJ2-1|TRBV4-1|-|TRBD2
TGCGCCAGCAGCCAAGAATCGACTAGCGGCAATGAGCAGTTCTTC
CASSQESTSGNEQFF
>TRBJ2-2|TRBV24-1|-|-
TGTGCCACCAGTGAACCCGGGGTAGCCTCGAACACCGGGGAGCTGTTTTTT
CATSEPGVASNTGELFF
>TRBJ1-3|TRBV5-1|-|-
TGCGCCAGCCCCACAGACTCTGGAAACACCATATATTTT
CASPTDSGNTIYF
>TRBJ2-5|TRBV10-2|-|-
TGCGCCACCTCCCTCCGGGAGACCCAGTACTTC
CATSLRETQYF
>TRBJ2-1|TRBV24-1|-|TRBD2
TGTGCCACCAGTTCGACTAGCGGATACAATGAGCAGTTCTTC
CATSSTSGYNEQFF
>TRBJ2-7|TRBV10-3|-|TRBD2
TGTGCCATCAGTGAGTTAGCGGGAGGCTTCGAGCAGTACTTC
CAISELAGGFEQYF
>TRBJ2-1|TRBV7-6|-|-
TGTGCCAGCAGCTTCCTAGGGCAGGGCCCCTACAATGAGCAGTTCTTC
CASSFLGQGPYNEQFF
>TRBJ1-4|TRBV28|-|TRBD1
TGTGCCACCCAGCGTACAGGGGGGAATGAAAAACTGTTTTTT
CATQRTGGNEKLFF
>TRBJ2-1|TRBV19|-|-
TGTGCCAGTAGTGGCGGTACCTACAATGAGCAGTTCTTC
CASSGGTYNEQFF
>TRBJ1-4|TRBV28|-|TRBD1
TGTGCCACCAGACAGGGAACCCAGAAACTGTTTTTT
CATRQGTQKLFF
>TRBJ2-1|TRBV7-2|-|-
TGTGCCAGCAGCTTAGCGACTAGATCCTACAATGAGCAGTTCTTC
CASSLATRSYNEQFF
>TRBJ1-4|TRBV28|-|TRBD1
TGTGCCAGCAGTTTATTGCGACAGGGACCAAAACTGTTTTTT
CASSLLRQGPKLFF
>TRBJ1-6|TRBV28|-|-
TGTGCCAGCAACCCCCCAGGGGATAATTCACCCCTCCACTTT
CASNPPGDNSPLHF
>TRBJ1-5|TRBV19|-|TRBD1
TGTGCCAGTAGTGTCCGGACAGGGCGAAGCAATCAGCCCCAGCATTTT
CASSVRTGRSNQPQHF
>TRBJ2-7|TRBV19|-|TRBD2
TGTGCCAATCTCGGGGGGGCCTACGAGCAGTACTTC
CANLGGAYEQYF
>TRBJ1-6|TRBV19|few|TRBD1
TGTGCCAGCGTACAGGGGAGCTATAATTCACCCCTCCACTTT
CASVQGSYNSPLHF
>TRBJ2-7|TRBV7-6|-|TRBD1
TGTGCCAGCAGCTTAGACAGGGGACCGTCTGGGGAGCAGTACTTC
CASSLDRGPSGEQYF
>TRBJ1-1|TRBV7-9|-|-
TGTGCCAGCACCGTCGGAGGGGTGCGCACTGAAGCTTTCTTT
CASTVGGVRTEAFF
>TRBJ2-7|TRBV18|-|-
TGTGCCAGCTCACCAGTCCCGACAGGCTACGAGCAGTACTTC
CASSPVPTGYEQYF
>TRBJ2-1|TRBV4-1|-|TRBD2
TGCGCCAGCAGCCTCTCGGGGGAGGGCCTCAATGAGCAGTTCTTC
CASSLSGEGLNEQFF
>TRBJ2-7|TRBV4-1|-|TRBD2
TGCGCCAGCAGCCAAGACGGGCTAGCGGGGCTTTACGAGCAGTACTTC
CASSQDGLAGLYEQYF
>TRBJ1-4|TRBV20-1|-|-
TGCAGTGCTGAGGGTGAAAAACTGTTTTTT
CSAEGEKLFF
>TRBJ2-1|TRBV6-5|-|TRBD2
TGTGCCAGCAGTTACGTTAGCGGGAGAGCCCATGAGCAGTTCTTC
CASSYVSGRAHEQFF
>TRBJ1-1|TRBV9|-|TRBD1
TGTGCCAGCAGTGAGGGACAGGGGAACACTGAAGCTTTCTTT
CASSEGQGNTEAFF
>TRBJ2-1|TRBV7-8|-|TRBD1
TGTGCCAGCAGCTCCCAACCGGGACAGGGAACGGAGCAGTTCTTC
CASSSQPGQGTEQFF
>TRBJ2-1|TRBV7-6|-|-
TGTGCCAGCAGGCGTACTGGCAATGAGCAGTTCTTC
CASRRTGNEQFF
>TRBJ2-7|TRBV3-1/TRBV3-2|-|-
TGTGCCAGCAGCCCTGAAAGCTCCCATTCCTCCTACGAGCAGTACTTC
CASSPESSHSSYEQYF
>TRBJ1-1|TRBV5-1|-|-
TGCGCCAGCAGCTTGGCGCTGGGGGCCAACACTGAAGCTTTCTTT
CASSLALGANTEAFF
>TRBJ2-3|TRBV27|-|TRBD2
TGTGCCAGCCGGAGGCGGGAGGTTTACACAGATACGCAGTATTTT
CASRRREVYTDTQYF
>TRBJ1-2|TRBV11-2|once|TRBD1
TGTGCCAGCAGTTACACAGACAGGGAAGCTAACTATGGCTACACCTTC
CASSYTDREANYGYTF
>TRBJ1-1|TRBV7-3|-|-
TGTGCCAGCAGCGCCTCGCGGGGAAACACTGAAGCTTTCTTT
CASSASRGNTEAFF
>TRBJ1-5|TRBV5-1|-|-
TGCGCCAGCAGCTTGTCCAGTCTGAATGATCAGCCCCAGCATTTT
CASSLSSLNDQPQHF
>TRBJ2-1|TRBV9|-|TRBD2
TGTGCCAGCAGCGGGACTAGCCAAACCTACAATGAGCAGTTCTTC
CASSGTSQTYNEQFF
>TRBJ2-7|TRBV5-1|-|TRBD2
TGCGCCAGCAGCCCCGGGACTACGTCCTACGAGCAGTACTTC
CASSPGTTSYEQYF
>TRBJ1-2|TRBV28|-|TRBD1
TGTGCCAGCAGTTATCCCCAGGGGGCAACCTATGGCTACACCTTC
CASSYPQGATYGYTF
>TRBJ2-3|TRBV24-1|-|TRBD2
TGTGCCACCAGTGGACTAGCGAGTAGGAATACGCAGTATTTT
CATSGLASRNTQYF
>TRBJ2-7|TRBV3-1/TRBV3-2|-|TRBD1
TGTGCCAGCAGCCACCCTCGGACAGGGTCCTACGAGCAGTACTTC
CASSHPRTGSYEQYF
>TRBJ1-1|TRBV4-3|-|TRBD1
TGCGCCAGCAGCCGAGGGACAGGGAACACTGAAGCTTTCTTT
CASSRGTGNTEAFF
>TRBJ1-2|TRBV12-3/TRBV12-4|-|-
TGTGCCAGCAGTTTATACGGTCCCGCTGGCTACACCTTC
CASSLYGPAGYTF
>TRBJ2-2|TRBV6-5|-|TRBD2
TGTGCCAGCAGTCAACTAGCGGGAGTCGCCGGGGAGCTGTTTTTT
CASSQLAGVAGELFF
>TRBJ1-5|TRBV28|-|-
TGTGCCAGCAGTAACCCGGAGCCCCAGCATTTT
CASSNPEPQHF
>TRBJ2-4|TRBV18|-|-
TGTGCCAGCTCACCCCTACAGGGAAAAAACATTCAGTACTTC
CASSPLQGKNIQYF
>TRBJ2-2|TRBV27|-|-
TGTGCCAGCAGTTTACGCGGCTCCGGGGAGCTGTTTTTT
CASSLRGSGELFF
>TRBJ1-6|TRBV28|-|TRBD1
TGTGCCTGCCTCAGGGGACAGTATAATTCACCCCTCCACTTT
CACLRGQYNSPLHF
>TRBJ2-1|TRBV6-5|-|TRBD1
TGTGCCAGCAGTTTCGGGACAGGGTCATACAATGAGCAGTTCTTC
CASSFGTGSYNEQFF
>TRBJ2-4|TRBV5-4|-|TRBD1
TGTGCCAGCAGTCACAGGGGGCGCGGGGCCAAAAACATTCAGTACTTC
CASSHRGRGAKNIQYF
>TRBJ1-1|TRBV5-4|-|TRBD1
TGTGCCAGCAGCCGAAAGGGACAGGCATCGAACACTGAAGCTTTCTTT
CASSRKGQASNTEAFF